Below are 7 T cell receptor beta chains sequenced from a single sample in a study of shared clonotypes between healthy human individuals. The method was immunoSEQ multiplex PCR; TCRdb's version includes in-frame clones alone and lacks a portion of them. Here the sample spans about 2 million clones, about 95% being singletons. Selected positively for CCR7 and CD45RO-negative, naive CD8 cells excluded terminally differentiated effector memory CD45RA+ cells. The sequencing input was naive CD8+ T cells sorted from blood. These receptors all stem from a man aged 18 to 30 in good health.

Points on this clone: The sample holds other DNA sequences that translate to the same CDR3. The V and J genes are TRBV4-1 and TRBJ2-7; 9 nucleotides match TRBD1. Germline trimming cut 0 bases from V and 3 bases from J; bases unmatched to any gene: 3. The CDR3 is made up of 15 amino acids. CDR1 MGHRA and CDR2 YSYEKL come from the germline V gene. The CDR3 region has the DNA TGCGCCAGCAGCCAAGACAGGGGACAGGGCTACGAGCAGTACTTC. It codes for CASSQDRGQGYEQYF.

The rearrangement uses TRBV7-9 and TRBJ1-2, with D unclear. Deletions cut 2 bases from V and 5 bases from J, with 6 bases between. There are 12 residues in the CDR3. From germline, CDR1 is SEHNR and CDR2 FQNEAQ (reference sequence). The DNA for the CDR3 is TGTGCCAGCAGCTTAAGAGGATATGGCTACACCTTC. Translation gives CASSLRGYGYTF.

The chain uses TRBV5-1 and TRBJ2-5, with 9 bases that match TRBD1. J was trimmed by 5 bases and V by 4 bases; bases with no gene match: 9. This CDR3 contains 15 residues. CDR1 SGHRS and CDR2 YFSETQ come from the germline V gene. The CDR3 spells CASSEGTGRTETQYF. The CDR3 DNA reads as TGCGCCAGCAGCGAGGGGACAGGGAGGACGGAGACCCAGTACTTC. The full variable domain, completed using reference TRBV5-1 and TRBJ2-5, is KAGVTQTPRYLIKTRGQQVTLSCSPISGHRSVSWYQQTPGQGLQFLFEYFSETQRNKGNFPGRFSGRQFSNSRSEMNVSTLELGDSALYLCASSEGTGRTETQYFGPGTRLLVL.

This clone was counted once. This sequence joins TRBV30 and TRBJ2-7; D ambiguous. This CDR3 has 11 amino acids. Trimming took 5 bases from V and 5 from J, leaving 10 bases between them. Germline V gene sequence: CDR1 GTSNPN, CDR2 SVGIG (reference sequence). This CDR3 reads CAWATMNEQYF. The CDR3 coding sequence is TGTGCCTGGGCGACGATGAACGAGCAGTACTTC.

In regard to this clone: The junction departs from germline at one end; a sequencing error may be responsible. The rearrangement joins TRBV6-5 to TRBJ2-5, with TRBD2 identical over 9 bases. The CDR3 length is 15 residues. The germline V gene encodes CDR1 MNHEY and CDR2 SVGAGI. CDR3 in DNA: TGTGCCAGCAGTCACTCGGGACTAGCTGGAGAGACCCAGTACTTC. It specifies CASSHSGLAGETQYF.

The chain employs TRBV28 and TRBJ2-2; unclear D gene. The V end lost 3 bases, the J end lost 7 bases, and 15 bases lay between the germline ends. Looked up from germline, CDR1 is MDHEN and CDR2 is SYDVKM. The CDR3 runs to 15 residues. The CDR3 protein is CASSLRWPVDGELFF. The DNA for the CDR3 is TGTGCCAGCAGTTTGCGGTGGCCAGTTGACGGGGAGCTGTTTTTT.

This chain links TRBV5-1 with TRBJ2-7; D tentatively reads TRBD1 or TRBD2 (5 bases each). Deletions cut 0 bases from V and 0 bases from J, with 10 bases between. Per germline, CDR1 SGHRS and CDR2 YFSETQ. The CDR3 has 15 amino acids. The CDR3 loop is CASSLGDGLSYEQYF. The CDR3 DNA follows: TGCGCCAGCAGCTTGGGGGACGGCCTCTCCTACGAGCAGTACTTC. The complete variable domain, with remaining parts taken from reference TRBV5-1 and TRBJ2-7, reads KAGVTQTPRYLIKTRGQQVTLSCSPISGHRSVSWYQQTPGQGLQFLFEYFSETQRNKGNFPGRFSGRQFSNSRSEMNVSTLELGDSALYLCASSLGDGLSYEQYFGPGTRLTVT.